This note documents a single T cell receptor beta chain sequence. The method was immunoSEQ multiplex PCR; TCRdb's version includes in-frame clones alone and lacks a portion of them. Among around 700,000 clones listed, less than 85% were seen once. This sample is drawn from a study of shared clonotypes between healthy human individuals. This CDR3 comprises 16 residues. J lost 5 bases, V lost 6 bases, and 5 bases had no gene match. The germline V gene has CDR1 WSHSY and CDR2 SAAADI. This chain connects TRBV10-2 to TRBJ2-2; 14 bases align to TRBD2. This TCR was recovered from a woman in her 30s in good health. The sample taken for sequencing was memory CD4+ T cells sorted from blood. Regarding subset: CD45RA-negative fraction. The CDR3 protein is CASRTSGRAGTGELFF. The DNA of the CDR3 is TGCGCCAGCAGGACTAGCGGGAGGGCCGGTACCGGGGAGCTGTTTTTT.